This T cell receptor (beta chain) was observed in a study of CD8 T cells in Susac syndrome. V lost 0 bases to trimming and J lost 6 bases, with 5 bases between them. This CDR3 is built from 12 residues. The V gene's germline CDR1 is LGHNA and CDR2 YNFKEQ. The authors reverse transcribed 0.5 to 1 ug RNA with random hexamers. TCRdb passed the immunoSEQ multiplex PCR reads through MiXCR, listing each CDR3 protein once. Here the sample spans over 100,000 distinct CDR3 sequences, about 93% being singletons. TEMRA cells were FACS-enriched, while CD8+ and CD4+ T cells were negatively isolated. The TCR sequence derives from a human donor in good health. The genes are TRBV4-2 and TRBJ1-1; no clear D. Sequencing was carried out using CD4+ T cells from PBMCs. CDR3 in DNA: TGTGCCAGCAGCCAAGATATCGCTGAAGCTTTCTTT. Its translation is CASSQDIAEAFF.